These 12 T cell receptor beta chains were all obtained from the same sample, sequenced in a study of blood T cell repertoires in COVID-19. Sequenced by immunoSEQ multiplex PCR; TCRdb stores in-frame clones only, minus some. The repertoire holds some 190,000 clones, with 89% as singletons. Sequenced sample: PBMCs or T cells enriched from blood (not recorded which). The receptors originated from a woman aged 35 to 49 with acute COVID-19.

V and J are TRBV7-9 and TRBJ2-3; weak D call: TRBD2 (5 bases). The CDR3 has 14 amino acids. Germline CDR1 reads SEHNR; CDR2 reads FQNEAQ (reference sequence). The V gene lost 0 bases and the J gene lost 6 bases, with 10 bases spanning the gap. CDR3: CASSLAGALDTQYF. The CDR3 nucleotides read TGTGCCAGCAGCTTAGCGGGAGCACTGGATACGCAGTATTTT.

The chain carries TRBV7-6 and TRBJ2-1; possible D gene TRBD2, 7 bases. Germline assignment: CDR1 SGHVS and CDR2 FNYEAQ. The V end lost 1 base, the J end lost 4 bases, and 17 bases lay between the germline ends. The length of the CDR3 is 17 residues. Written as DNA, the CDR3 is TGTGCCAGCAGCTTAGGGGGGGGGCTAGCGGATTACAATGAGCAGTTCTTC. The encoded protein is CASSLGGGLADYNEQFF.

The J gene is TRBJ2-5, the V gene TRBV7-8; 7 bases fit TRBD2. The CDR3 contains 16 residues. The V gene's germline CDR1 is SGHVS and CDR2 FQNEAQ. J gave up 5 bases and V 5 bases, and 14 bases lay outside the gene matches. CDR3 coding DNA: TGTGCCAGCAGCGTCCCCGGGACTAAGATTGACGAGACCCAGTACTTC. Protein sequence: CASSVPGTKIDETQYF.

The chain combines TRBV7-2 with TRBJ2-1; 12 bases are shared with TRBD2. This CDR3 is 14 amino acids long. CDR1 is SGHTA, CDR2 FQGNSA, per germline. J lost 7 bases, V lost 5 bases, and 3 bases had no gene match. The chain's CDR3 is CASSTLAGGNEQFF. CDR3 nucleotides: TGTGCCAGCAGCACGCTAGCGGGGGGGAATGAGCAGTTCTTC.

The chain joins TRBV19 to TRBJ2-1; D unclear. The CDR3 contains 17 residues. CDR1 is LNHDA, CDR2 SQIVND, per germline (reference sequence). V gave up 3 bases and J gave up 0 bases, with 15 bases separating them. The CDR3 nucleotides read TGTGCCAGTAGTATCTGGTACAGCCAGAGCTCCTACAATGAGCAGTTCTTC. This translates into CASSIWYSQSSYNEQFF.

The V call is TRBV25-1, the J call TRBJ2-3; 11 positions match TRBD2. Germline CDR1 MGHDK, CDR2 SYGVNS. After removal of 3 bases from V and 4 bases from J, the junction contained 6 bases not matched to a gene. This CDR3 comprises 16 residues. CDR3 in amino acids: CASSDPASGRSDTQYF. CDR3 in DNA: TGTGCCAGCAGTGACCCAGCTAGCGGGAGGTCAGATACGCAGTATTTT.

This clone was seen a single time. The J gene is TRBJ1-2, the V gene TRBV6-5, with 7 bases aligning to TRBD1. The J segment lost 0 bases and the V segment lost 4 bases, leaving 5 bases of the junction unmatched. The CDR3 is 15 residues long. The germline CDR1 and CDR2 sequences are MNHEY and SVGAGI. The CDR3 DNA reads TGTGCCAGCAGTTTGAGGACAGGAGCTAACTATGGCTACACCTTC. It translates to CASSLRTGANYGYTF.

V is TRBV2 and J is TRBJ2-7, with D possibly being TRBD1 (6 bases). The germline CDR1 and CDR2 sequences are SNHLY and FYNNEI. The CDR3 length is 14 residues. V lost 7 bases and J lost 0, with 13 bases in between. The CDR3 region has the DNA TGTGCCAGCAAAAGACAGGAAAGCTCCTACGAGCAGTACTTC. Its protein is CASKRQESSYEQYF.

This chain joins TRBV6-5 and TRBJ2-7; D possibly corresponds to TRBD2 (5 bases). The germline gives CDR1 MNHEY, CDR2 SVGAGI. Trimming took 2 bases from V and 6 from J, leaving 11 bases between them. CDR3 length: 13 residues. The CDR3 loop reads CASSYNGVGEQYF. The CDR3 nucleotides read TGTGCCAGCAGTTACAACGGGGTGGGCGAGCAGTACTTC.

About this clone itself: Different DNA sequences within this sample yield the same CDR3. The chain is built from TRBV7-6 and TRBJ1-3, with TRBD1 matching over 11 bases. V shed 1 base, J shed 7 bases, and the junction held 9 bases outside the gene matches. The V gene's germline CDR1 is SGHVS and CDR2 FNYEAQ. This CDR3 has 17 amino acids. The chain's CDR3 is CASSLGTGTGGRNTIYF. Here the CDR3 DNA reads TGTGCCAGCAGCTTAGGAACCGGGACAGGGGGGAGGAACACCATATATTTT.

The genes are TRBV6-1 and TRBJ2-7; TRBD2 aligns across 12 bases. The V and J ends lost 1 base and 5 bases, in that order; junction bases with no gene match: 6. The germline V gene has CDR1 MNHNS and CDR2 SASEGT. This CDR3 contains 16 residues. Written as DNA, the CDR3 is TGTGCCAGCAGTGAAGTAACTAGCGGGAGGTCCCACGAGCAGTACTTC. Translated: CASSEVTSGRSHEQYF.

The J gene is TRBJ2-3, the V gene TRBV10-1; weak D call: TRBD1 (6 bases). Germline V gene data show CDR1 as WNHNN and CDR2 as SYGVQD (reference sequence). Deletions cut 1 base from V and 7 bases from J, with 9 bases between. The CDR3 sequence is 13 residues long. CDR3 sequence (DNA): TGCGCCAGCAGTGAGTTCAGGGGAAATACGCAGTATTTT. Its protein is CASSEFRGNTQYF.